This T cell receptor (beta chain) was captured in a study of blood T cell repertoires in COVID-19. CDR3 size: 16 residues. CDR1 is ENHRY, CDR2 SYGVKD, per germline. The V end was cut by 0 bases, the J end by 8 bases, with 14 bases between. Cohort allocation depended upon clinical history that participants reported. Original handling: Amplification from reference gene primers served as the basis for estimated nucleated cell counts. Measured with immunoSEQ multiplex PCR; TCRdb has only the in-frame clones, and not every one. V and J calls and clone size are copied from that table; D and trimming were computed from the DNA. In the table there are approximately 220,000 clones, under 90% of which are singletons.

The TCR originated in a woman between 35 and 50 years old who had been exposed to COVID-19. Sequencing was performed on PBMCs or T cells enriched from blood (not recorded which). V usage is TRBV10-3 and J usage is TRBJ1-6; perhaps TRBD1 as D (5 bases). DNA of the CDR3: TGTGCCATCAGTGAGTCGATTCCGATCAGGGATTCACCCCTCCACTTT. It is translated as CAISESIPIRDSPLHF.